This T cell receptor (beta chain) was identified in a study of response to subunit inactivated influenza vaccine. TCRdb called the RT-PCR reads again in MiXCR, with one record for every CDR3 protein. The sample comprises about 540,000 distinct CDR3 sequences, 20% to 25% of which are singletons, and around 2.8% rests with the top ten. These records were also assigned to another study, of T cells expressing NK-cell markers. Per that study: 5'RACE template switching with UMIs produced the TCR beta cDNA. Cells sorted as CD3+CD56+NKG2C+, CD3+CD56+NKG2C- and CD3+CD56-NKG2C+ T cells supplied the TCR beta repertoires. One of eight sequenced donors was HCMV-seronegative; the other seven were seropositive. The study found dominant NKG2C+ clonotypes at about 1.0-7.0% of CD8+ T cells in about six donors. Leadership of the CD3+CD56-NKG2C+ fraction also belonged to these clonotypes in four donors.

The sequencing used CD4+ T cells sorted from PBMCs, collected less than 13 days after vaccination. The sequence was obtained from a man aged 45-60 years who received an inactivated influenza vaccine.

CDR3 DNA: TGCGCCAGCAGCTTGGCCTCAGGACAGGTGAACACTGAAGCTTTCTTT. Translation: CASSLASGQVNTEAFF. V is TRBV5-1 and J is TRBJ1-1; 7 bases are a match to TRBD1. Germline CDR1 is SGHRS and CDR2 is YFSETQ. The CDR3 is made up of 16 amino acids. Trimming at V came to 0 bases and at J to 0 bases, leaving 5 bases not matched to a gene.